The 28 T cell receptor beta chains presented below share a single source sample, sequenced in a study of T cells in localized non-small cell lung cancer. Data came from immunoSEQ multiplex PCR; TCRdb stores just in-frame clones and leaves some out. The repertoire has approximately 70,000 clones, 86% of them found once; the top ten carry roughly a fifth. Source: peripheral blood, taken before any cancer treatment. These receptors all come from an older male donor with stage III squamous cell lung carcinoma.

This chain connects TRBV11-3 to TRBJ2-1, with D possibly being TRBD1 or TRBD2 (6 bases each). Trimming stripped 3 bases from V and 5 bases from J, with 11 bases between. CDR1 SGHNT and CDR2 YENEEA come from the germline V gene. This CDR3 is built from 14 residues. The DNA for the CDR3 is TGTGCCAGCAGCTTGGGGGGCCCCAACAATGAGCAGTTCTTC. It codes for CASSLGGPNNEQFF.

CDR3 sequence (DNA): TGCGCCAGCAGCTTGTCCGGGACAGTCGGCACAGATACGCAGTATTTT. It encodes CASSLSGTVGTDTQYF. The chain carries TRBV5-1 and TRBJ2-3; 7 bases align to TRBD1. Losses at the gene ends were 1 base for V and 1 base for J; bases not matched to a gene: 6. This CDR3 comprises 16 residues. Germline CDR1 is SGHRS and CDR2 is YFSETQ.

This chain joins TRBV6-1 and TRBJ2-5; 7 bases fit TRBD2. This CDR3 comprises 18 residues. After removal of 3 bases from V and 5 bases from J, the junction contained 18 bases not matched to a gene. Germline CDR1 reads MNHNS; CDR2 reads SASEGT. CDR3 region: CASSDGSWSGVKGETQYF. CDR3 DNA: TGTGCCAGCAGTGACGGGTCATGGAGCGGGGTGAAGGGGGAGACCCAGTACTTC.

This chain links TRBV19 with TRBJ2-4; 9 bases are shared with TRBD1. CDR1 is LNHDA, CDR2 SQIVND, per germline (reference sequence). With 3 bases clipped from V and 11 bases from J, the junction kept 8 bases outside the gene matches. This CDR3 spans 14 amino acids. CDR3 in amino acids: CASSITGTGRVQYF. The CDR3 DNA reads TGTGCCAGTAGTATTACCGGGACAGGGAGAGTTCAGTACTTC. Together with reference TRBV19 and TRBJ2-4, the CDR3 gives the full variable domain: DGGITQSPKYLFRKEGQNVTLSCEQNLNHDAMYWYRQDPGQGLRLIYYSQIVNDFQKGDIAEGYSVSREKKESFPLTVTSAQKNPTAFYLCASSITGTGRVQYFGAGTRLSVL.

The chain combines TRBV27 with TRBJ2-7, with D maybe TRBD1 (6 bases). The CDR3 has 14 residues. The V and J ends lost 8 bases and 5 bases respectively, with 19 bases between them. Germline-derived CDR1 and CDR2 are MNHEY and SMNVEV (reference sequence). The CDR3 DNA reads TGTGCCAGCGCCCCCTGGGGGCGTAGACACGAGCAGTACTTC. Translating gives CASAPWGRRHEQYF.

J is TRBJ2-7 and V is TRBV6-1, with 7 bases identical to TRBD1. The germline V gene encodes CDR1 MNHNS and CDR2 SASEGT. There are 14 residues in the CDR3. Trimming removed 6 bases from V and 2 bases from J; junction bases left unmatched: 7. The CDR3 reads CASRTGTATYEQYV. The DNA for the CDR3 is TGTGCCAGCAGAACGGGGACAGCAACCTACGAGCAGTACGTC.

The chain couples TRBV7-9 to TRBJ1-2; 7 nucleotides line up with TRBD1. The CDR3 runs to 12 residues. Germline CDR1 is SEHNR and CDR2 is FQNEAQ (reference sequence). V lost 4 bases to trimming and J lost 8 bases; unmatched junction nucleotides: 4. CDR3 nucleotide sequence: TGTGCCAGCAGCTGGGACAGTGGGGGCTACACCTTC. Protein sequence: CASSWDSGGYTF.

The chain has TRBV9 and TRBJ1-6, with TRBD1 matching 8 bases. V lost 4 bases, J lost 6 bases, and 6 bases stayed unmatched. The CDR3 length is 15 residues. Looked up from germline, CDR1 is SGDLS and CDR2 is YYNGEE. This CDR3 reads CASSLSGGSNSPLHF. The CDR3 nucleotides are TGTGCCAGCAGCCTTTCAGGGGGCAGTAATTCACCCCTCCACTTT. The full variable domain, rest sourced from reference TRBV9 and TRBJ1-6, is DSGVTQTPKHLITATGQRVTLRCSPRSGDLSVYWYQQSLDQGLQFLIQYYNGEERAKGNILERFSAQQFPDLHSELNLSSLELGDSALYFCASSLSGGSNSPLHFGNGTRLTVT.

J is TRBJ2-1 and V is TRBV7-2, with 8 bases that match TRBD2. The germline V gene has CDR1 SGHTA and CDR2 FQGNSA. The V segment lost 5 bases and the J segment 8 bases; nucleotides outside the gene matches: 11. This CDR3 is built from 15 residues. This chain's CDR3 is CASSRRKGLVYEQFF. The DNA of the CDR3 is TGTGCCAGCAGCCGCCGGAAGGGACTAGTCTATGAGCAGTTCTTC.

V is TRBV6-1 and J is TRBJ1-5; D may be TRBD1 (5 bases). CDR1 is MNHNS, CDR2 SASEGT, per germline. The CDR3 contains 14 residues. With 5 bases removed from V and 4 bases from J, the gap between germline ends came to 12 bases. CDR3 nucleotides: TGTGCCAGCAGTCGCGCGAAGGGGAATCAGCCCCAGCATTTT. Amino acid sequence: CASSRAKGNQPQHF.

The count of this clone is one. The V gene is TRBV6-1, the J gene TRBJ1-4; 8 bases agree with TRBD1. The CDR3 loop spans 15 amino acids. The germline CDR1 and CDR2 sequences are MNHNS and SASEGT. V gave up 1 base and J gave up 7 bases; unmatched junction bases: 5. CDR3 region: CASSEGGQGSEKLFF. The CDR3 DNA sequence: TGTGCCAGCAGTGAAGGAGGACAGGGTAGTGAAAAACTGTTTTTT.

The gene calls are TRBV30 and TRBJ1-5; a possible D gene is TRBD1 (6 bases). The V gene lost 1 base and the J gene lost 7 bases, with 14 bases spanning the gap. The CDR3 covers 14 residues. Germline V gene lookup returns CDR1 GTSNPN and CDR2 SVGIG (reference sequence). CDR3 in amino acids: CAWSANRAGQPQHF. CDR3 in DNA: TGTGCCTGGAGTGCTAACAGGGCAGGACAGCCCCAGCATTTT. Together with reference TRBV30 and TRBJ1-5, the CDR3 gives the full variable domain: SQTIHQWPATLVQPVGSPLSLECTVEGTSNPNLYWYRQAAGRGLQLLFYSVGIGQISSEVPQNLSASRPQDRQFILSSKKLLLSDSGFYLCAWSANRAGQPQHFGDGTRLSIL.

CDR3 sequence: CASSLIGAVADTQYF. CDR3 DNA sequence: TGTGCCAGCAGTTTAATAGGGGCGGTCGCAGATACGCAGTATTTT. V usage is TRBV27 and J usage is TRBJ2-3; a possible D gene is TRBD1 (5 bases). Per germline, CDR1 MNHEY and CDR2 SMNVEV (reference sequence). The ends were cut back, 2 bases at V and 4 bases at J, with 13 bases in the middle. The CDR3 sequence is 15 residues long.

CDR3 in DNA: TGTGCCAGCAGCTCATTGAAAGGCACTGAAGCTTTCTTT. Protein: CASSSLKGTEAFF. This chain joins TRBV7-2 and TRBJ1-1; D is unclear. Germline V gives CDR1 SGHTA, CDR2 FQGNSA. With 4 bases removed from V and 4 bases from J, the gap between germline ends came to 10 bases. The CDR3 loop spans 13 amino acids.

This clone was detected only once. The CDR3 DNA reads TGTGCCAGCAGTCCCCATTGGGGCAGGGGGACAGAGACCCAGTACTTC. It specifies CASSPHWGRGTETQYF. The chain links TRBV28 to TRBJ2-5; 7 bases are shared with TRBD1. The CDR3 is 16 residues long. Trimming cost V 5 bases and J 4 bases; bases outside gene matches: 13. CDR1 MDHEN and CDR2 SYDVKM come from the germline V gene.

This chain uses TRBV6-5 with TRBJ1-1, with a possible D match to TRBD1 (5 bases). CDR3 length equals 13 residues. The germline V gene has CDR1 MNHEY and CDR2 SVGAGI. The germline V and J ends were trimmed by 6 bases and 6 bases, with 14 bases remaining between them. The CDR3, as DNA: TGTGCCAGCAGCCCTGGACATTCCGCTGAAGCTTTCTTT. Its translation is CASSPGHSAEAFF.

The chain has TRBV9 and TRBJ1-4, with D tentatively TRBD1 (5 bases). CDR3 length: 14 amino acids. CDR1 is SGDLS and CDR2 is YYNGEE in the germline V gene. V lost 4 bases, J lost 4 bases, and 11 bases lay in between. The CDR3 DNA reads TGTGCCAGCAGCCCAACGGACAATAATGAAAAACTGTTTTTT. As protein: CASSPTDNNEKLFF.

This clone was recorded only once. The chain recombines TRBV25-1 with TRBJ1-4, with D maybe TRBD1 (5 bases). Germline CDR1 MGHDK, CDR2 SYGVNS. The CDR3 is 14 residues long. The ends were cut back, 6 bases at V and 7 bases at J, with 15 bases in the middle. The CDR3 DNA sequence: TGTGCCAGCAGCCCCGCCAGGGACCGTGAAAAACTGTTTTTT. Its translation: CASSPARDREKLFF.

The CDR3 protein is CASSSDGSSYNEQFF. CDR3 in DNA: TGTGCCAGCAGCTCGGACGGGAGCTCCTACAATGAGCAGTTCTTC. The J gene is TRBJ2-1, the V gene TRBV11-2; TRBD2 is a possible D gene (6 bases). Trimming cost V 4 bases and J 0 bases, with 10 bases left between them. The CDR3 sequence is 15 residues long. Germline V lookup: CDR1 SGHAT, CDR2 FQNNGV.

This chain joins TRBV5-6 and TRBJ1-3, with D unclear. Looked up from germline, CDR1 is SGHDT and CDR2 is YYEEEE. V lost 4 bases, J lost 0 bases, and 8 bases lay in between. The CDR3 consists of 14 residues. The CDR3 DNA reads TGTGCCAGCAGCGTAGACATCTCTGGAAACACCATATATTTT. Encoded protein: CASSVDISGNTIYF.

The chain is built from TRBV6-1 and TRBJ2-2; D is perhaps TRBD2 (6 bases). The CDR3 consists of 14 residues. Germline V gene lookup returns CDR1 MNHNS and CDR2 SASEGT. The CDR3 DNA follows: TGTGCTGGGGGTGGCGGGGTGGAGACCGGGGAGCTGTTTTTT. Amino acids: CAGGGGVETGELFF.

J is TRBJ2-7 and V is TRBV29-1; 7 positions match TRBD1. The CDR3 totals 11 residues. V lost 8 bases, J lost 7 bases, and 8 bases stayed unmatched. The germline V gene has CDR1 SQVTM and CDR2 ANQGSEA. Here the CDR3 DNA reads TGCAGCATAGGACAGGTGGGGGAGCAGTACTTC. This codes for CSIGQVGEQYF.

This chain connects TRBV7-8 to TRBJ2-7; 11 nucleotides align to TRBD1. The V gene's germline CDR1 is SGHVS and CDR2 FQNEAQ. CDR3 size: 15 residues. Unmatched junction bases numbered 10, after V lost 5 bases and J lost 7 bases. The CDR3 region has the DNA TGTGCCAGCAGCCGAGGGACAGGGGGTATTGAGGAGCAGTACGTC. Amino acids: CASSRGTGGIEEQYV.

The chain joins TRBV5-6 to TRBJ1-2; the match to TRBD1 covers 9 bases. This CDR3 has 14 amino acids. Germline V gives CDR1 SGHDT, CDR2 YYEEEE. V gave up 4 bases and J gave up 5 bases; unmatched junction bases: 6. The CDR3 region has the DNA TGTGCCAGCAGCCCACAGGGGGCAGGGTATGGCTACACCTTC. Translation: CASSPQGAGYGYTF.

V usage is TRBV5-8 and J usage is TRBJ1-5; no clear D. The ends were cut back, 0 bases at V and 4 bases at J, with 11 bases in the middle. The CDR3 length is 15 residues. From germline, CDR1 is SGHTS and CDR2 YDEGEE. The CDR3 DNA follows: TGTGCCAGCAGCTTGGGTCAGGAGACTAATCAGCCCCAGCATTTT. It is translated as CASSLGQETNQPQHF.

The V gene is TRBV7-9, the J gene TRBJ2-6; 9 bases fit TRBD1. The germline V gene has CDR1 SEHNR and CDR2 FQNEAQ (reference sequence). V gave up 5 bases and J gave up 4 bases; unmatched junction bases: 6. The CDR3 has 16 amino acids. The CDR3 region has the DNA TGTGCCAGCAGCCTGGGGACAGGGACAGGGGCCAACGTCCTGACTTTC. It yields the protein CASSLGTGTGANVLTF.

A single count supports this clone. The chain couples TRBV10-3 to TRBJ2-1; TRBD1 might be the D (7 bases). Germline assignment: CDR1 ENHRY and CDR2 SYGVKD. The CDR3 runs 13 residues. V gave up 10 bases and J gave up 9 bases, with 19 bases separating them. The CDR3, as DNA: TGTGCCAGCATGAAGGAGGGGGCGATTGAGCAGTTCTTC. Its translation: CASMKEGAIEQFF.

The chain is built from TRBV6-1 and TRBJ2-2; 12 bases fit TRBD1. J gave up 6 bases and V 4 bases, and 9 bases lay outside the gene matches. The CDR3 length is 17 residues. The germline gives CDR1 MNHNS, CDR2 SASEGT. The CDR3 is CASSARRDRGRAGELFF. The CDR3 DNA is TGTGCCAGCAGTGCTCGCCGGGACAGGGGGCGAGCCGGGGAGCTGTTTTTT.